This T cell receptor beta chain is drawn from a study of T cell changes during pregnancy in multiple sclerosis. Sequencing was performed with immunoSEQ multiplex PCR; in TCRdb, only in-frame clones are kept and a portion is missing. Of around 73,000 clones listed, around 92% are singletons. Germline V gene lookup returns CDR1 SGHKS and CDR2 YYEKEE (reference sequence). This CDR3 contains 15 residues. J was trimmed by 5 bases and V by 4 bases; bases with no gene match: 11. The rearrangement uses TRBV5-5 and TRBJ2-7, with 8 bases identical to TRBD2. This clonotype originated in a female donor in good health, enrolled as a control in a pregnancy study. The specimen comprised peripheral blood, sampled in the third trimester of pregnancy. DNA for the CDR3: TGTGCCAGCAGCCTACCAGCGGGAGTCGTTGACGAGCAGTACTTC. It yields the protein CASSLPAGVVDEQYF.